Listed here are 27 T cell receptor beta chains from one sample, sequenced in a study of blood T cell repertoires in COVID-19. Measured with immunoSEQ multiplex PCR; TCRdb has only the in-frame clones, and not every one. This repertoire shows approximately 220,000 clones, around 82% found once; its top ten account for 4.8%. The sequenced sample consisted of PBMCs or T cells enriched from blood (not recorded which). The source is a woman between 50 and 59 years old who had been exposed to COVID-19.

The chain uses TRBV5-4 and TRBJ2-4, with D possibly TRBD2 on 7 matching bases. CDR1 and CDR2 from the germline V gene are SGHNT and YYREEE (reference sequence). V was cut by 1 base and J by 6 bases, with 14 bases left in between. The CDR3 extends over 15 amino acids. The chain's CDR3 is CASSLRGAIGNIQYF. CDR3 DNA sequence: TGTGCCAGCAGCTTGCGGGGGGCGATTGGAAACATTCAGTACTTC. Variable domain in full (rest from reference TRBV5-4 and TRBJ2-4): ETGVTQSPTHLIKTRGQQVTLRCSSQSGHNTVSWYQQALGQGPQFIFQYYREEENGRGNFPPRFSGLQFPNYSSELNVNALELDDSALYLCASSLRGAIGNIQYFGAGTRLSVL.

This chain joins TRBV9 and TRBJ2-3; 7 nucleotides agree with TRBD1. Trimming took 4 bases from V and 2 from J; bases not matched to a gene: 7. This CDR3 spans 15 amino acids. CDR1 is SGDLS, CDR2 YYNGEE, per germline. CDR3 nucleotides: TGTGCCAGCAGCACGGGACAGCAACACACAGATACGCAGTATTTT. It is translated as CASSTGQQHTDTQYF.

V gene TRBV5-1 combines with J gene TRBJ1-2; a possible D gene is TRBD1 (5 bases). CDR1 SGHRS and CDR2 YFSETQ come from the germline V gene. The CDR3 runs 14 residues. Between the trimmed V and J ends, which lost 0 bases and 6 bases, there was a span of 12 bases. The CDR3 DNA reads TGCGCCAGCAGCTTGGTGGGGGGTTTGGATGGCTACACCTTC. Its protein product is CASSLVGGLDGYTF.

This clone was detected a few times. V usage is TRBV11-1 and J usage is TRBJ1-5, with TRBD1 identical over 7 bases. The CDR3 length is 14 residues. With 4 bases clipped from V and 9 bases from J, the junction kept 9 bases outside the gene matches. Germline-derived CDR1 and CDR2 are SGHAT and FQDESV (reference sequence). CDR3 protein: CASSSRTGRRPQHF. The CDR3 DNA reads TGTGCCAGCAGCTCTCGGACAGGCCGAAGGCCCCAGCATTTT.

The rearrangement joins TRBV5-1 to TRBJ2-7; tentative D call: TRBD1 (5 bases). Germline V gene lookup returns CDR1 SGHRS and CDR2 YFSETQ. The CDR3 has 13 amino acids. The V and J ends lost 3 bases and 6 bases respectively, with 13 bases between them. CDR3 sequence: CASSSDPRGEQYF. CDR3 in DNA: TGCGCCAGCAGCTCAGATCCAAGGGGCGAGCAGTACTTC.

CDR3 DNA sequence: TGTGCCAGCAGTGACTACCTTACGGGGTATAGCAATCAGCCCCAGCATTTT. Translated, it gives CASSDYLTGYSNQPQHF. The chain couples TRBV2 to TRBJ1-5; no firm D call. The CDR3 is made up of 17 amino acids. V gave up 3 bases and J gave up 0 bases, with 15 bases separating them. Germline V CDR1 and CDR2: SNHLY, FYNNEI. The complete variable domain, with remaining parts taken from reference TRBV2 and TRBJ1-5, reads EPEVTQTPSHQVTQMGQEVILRCVPISNHLYFYWYRQILGQKVEFLVSFYNNEISEKSEIFDDQFSVERPDGSNFTLKIRSTKLEDSAMYFCASSDYLTGYSNQPQHFGDGTRLSIL.

V and J are TRBV7-6 and TRBJ2-1; 8 bases fit TRBD2. The CDR3 has 17 residues. From germline, CDR1 is SGHVS and CDR2 FNYEAQ. V trimming: 2 bases; J trimming: 0 bases; junction bases outside the gene matches: 6. In DNA form, the CDR3 reads TGTGCCAGCAGCTTAAGGGGCGGGGGGTTCTCCTACAATGAGCAGTTCTTC. Translation: CASSLRGGGFSYNEQFF.

The rearrangement joins TRBV13 to TRBJ2-7, with TRBD1 matching over 9 bases. The CDR3 runs to 15 residues. Germline loops: CDR1 PRHDT, CDR2 FYEKMQ (reference sequence). V gave up 3 bases and J gave up 3 bases; unmatched junction bases: 6. The CDR3 nucleotides read TGTGCCAGCAGCTTCTCGGGACAGGGATTCTACGAGCAGTACTTC. Amino acid sequence: CASSFSGQGFYEQYF.

The V gene is TRBV7-9, the J gene TRBJ1-6; 7 bases fit TRBD1. Unmatched junction bases numbered 6, after V lost 3 bases and J lost 7 bases. The CDR3 runs 15 residues. Germline V gene data show CDR1 as SEHNR and CDR2 as FQNEAQ (reference sequence). CDR3 bases: TGTGCCAGCAGCTTGACAGGGAATTCCAATTCACCCCTCCACTTT. It yields the protein CASSLTGNSNSPLHF.

A single count supports this clone. The V gene is TRBV5-6, the J gene TRBJ2-3; 7 bases are a match to TRBD1. The germline gives CDR1 SGHDT, CDR2 YYEEEE. V gave up 5 bases and J gave up 3 bases; unmatched junction bases: 9. The CDR3 is 15 amino acids. CDR3 in DNA: TGTGCCAGCAGTAATGTAGGGGGCGCGACAGATACGCAGTATTTT. This gives the protein CASSNVGGATDTQYF.

The chain employs TRBV7-8 and TRBJ2-5; 14 nucleotides line up with TRBD2. Looked up from germline, CDR1 is SGHVS and CDR2 is FQNEAQ. V dropped 4 bases and J dropped 1; count of bases not matched to a gene: 2. The CDR3 spans 16 residues. CDR3 sequence (DNA): TGTGCCAGCAGCTCCGGACTAGCGGGGGGCCAAGAGACCCAGTACTTC. Protein product: CASSSGLAGGQETQYF.

The rearrangement uses TRBV7-9 and TRBJ1-1, with no clear D. This CDR3 region has 17 residues. V was shortened by 5 bases and J by 0 bases, with 19 bases between the two germline ends. CDR1 SEHNR and CDR2 FQNEAQ come from the germline V gene (reference sequence). CDR3 loop: CASSPHTGGVMNTEAFF. CDR3 bases: TGTGCCAGCAGCCCGCATACCGGCGGGGTGATGAACACTGAAGCTTTCTTT.

This chain links TRBV24-1 with TRBJ2-1; TRBD2 agrees at 7 bases. This CDR3 contains 13 residues. After removal of 4 bases from V and 8 bases from J, the junction contained 4 bases not matched to a gene. Germline V lookup: CDR1 KGHDR, CDR2 SFDVKD. The CDR3 DNA reads as TGTGCCACCAGTGACCGTACTAGCGATGAGCAGTTCTTC. Encoded protein: CATSDRTSDEQFF.

The rearrangement links TRBV27 to TRBJ1-1, with D tentatively TRBD1 (5 bases). There are 11 residues in the CDR3. Trimming cost V 7 bases and J 8 bases, with 11 bases left between them. Germline assignment: CDR1 MNHEY and CDR2 SMNVEV (reference sequence). The CDR3, as DNA: TGTGCCAGCACCTCAGGGCCCGAAGCTTTCTTT. Amino acid sequence: CASTSGPEAFF.

The chain recombines TRBV15 with TRBJ2-7; tentative D call: TRBD2 (7 bases). Germline CDR1 and CDR2: LNHNV and YYDKDF (reference sequence). CDR3 length: 14 residues. Trimming pared 3 bases from V and 4 bases from J, leaving 13 bases between. CDR3 protein: CATSSNRGAYEQYF. CDR3 nucleotide sequence: TGTGCCACCAGCAGTAACCGGGGGGCTTACGAGCAGTACTTC.

The V call is TRBV28, the J call TRBJ1-2; 9 bases map to TRBD1. CDR3 length: 14 residues. The germline gives CDR1 MDHEN, CDR2 SYDVKM. Losses at the gene ends were 6 bases for V and 5 bases for J; bases not matched to a gene: 7. The CDR3 DNA is TGTGCCAGCAGCCCAACCGGACAGGGGTATGGCTACACCTTC. Translation: CASSPTGQGYGYTF.

This clone was observed a handful of times. Other DNA sequences in this sample translate to the same CDR3. The chain joins TRBV27 to TRBJ2-7; weak D call: TRBD1 (5 bases). The V gene's germline CDR1 is MNHEY and CDR2 SMNVEV (reference sequence). The V end was cut by 3 bases, the J end by 0 bases, with 9 bases between. CDR3 length: 14 amino acids. CDR3 coding DNA: TGTGCCAGCAGTTTGACAGCCCTCTCCTACGAGCAGTACTTC. Translated: CASSLTALSYEQYF.

V is TRBV7-2 and J is TRBJ2-1; 8 bases fit TRBD2. The CDR3 has 16 residues. The germline gives CDR1 SGHTA, CDR2 FQGNSA. J lost 4 bases, V lost 5 bases, and 10 bases had no gene match. The CDR3 spells CASSPLRGATYNEQFF. DNA for the CDR3: TGTGCCAGCAGCCCACTGCGGGGGGCTACATACAATGAGCAGTTCTTC.

CDR3 nucleotides: TGCGCCAGCAGCTTGGCGGGACAGGGCTACAATGAGCAGTTCTTC. Its translation: CASSLAGQGYNEQFF. V gene TRBV5-1 combines with J gene TRBJ2-1, with TRBD1 matching over 9 bases. CDR1 and CDR2 from the germline V gene are SGHRS and YFSETQ. The V gene end was trimmed by 0 bases and the J gene end by 3 bases; junction bases not matched to a gene: 1. This CDR3 region has 15 residues.

The chain couples TRBV19 to TRBJ2-5; 12 nucleotides align to TRBD1. Trimming at V came to 4 bases and at J to 4 bases, leaving 4 bases not matched to a gene. The CDR3 length is 15 residues. Germline V gene data show CDR1 as LNHDA and CDR2 as SQIVND (reference sequence). The CDR3 spells CASSTGTGGAETQYF. CDR3 DNA: TGTGCCAGTAGTACCGGGACAGGGGGCGCAGAGACCCAGTACTTC.

The J gene is TRBJ2-1, the V gene TRBV19; TRBD2 matches 14 bases. There are 17 residues in the CDR3. Germline V gene data show CDR1 as LNHDA and CDR2 as SQIVND (reference sequence). With 4 bases clipped from V and 3 bases from J, the junction kept 5 bases outside the gene matches. CDR3 residues: CASSKRLAGGLYNEQFF. The CDR3 DNA reads as TGTGCCAGTAGTAAGCGACTAGCGGGGGGGCTCTACAATGAGCAGTTCTTC.

This clone was detected only a few times. The same CDR3 can be traced to other DNA sequences in this sample. V usage is TRBV5-4 and J usage is TRBJ2-2; 7 bases fit TRBD1. This CDR3 is built from 15 residues. The germline gives CDR1 SGHNT, CDR2 YYREEE (reference sequence). V shed 1 base and J 1 base; nucleotides not matched to a gene: 1. In DNA, the CDR3 is TGTGCCAGCAGCTTGAGGGGGCTGAACACCGGGGAGCTGTTTTTT. This gives the protein CASSLRGLNTGELFF. Variable domain in full (rest from reference TRBV5-4 and TRBJ2-2): ETGVTQSPTHLIKTRGQQVTLRCSSQSGHNTVSWYQQALGQGPQFIFQYYREEENGRGNFPPRFSGLQFPNYSSELNVNALELDDSALYLCASSLRGLNTGELFFGEGSRLTVL.

V is TRBV9 and J is TRBJ2-7, with D possibly TRBD1 on 5 matching bases. CDR1 and CDR2 from the germline V gene are SGDLS and YYNGEE. This CDR3 region has 16 residues. V was clipped by 0 bases and J by 5 bases, with 18 bases between them. The CDR3: CASSVGQGKTDHEQYF. The CDR3 DNA is TGTGCCAGCAGCGTAGGGCAGGGAAAAACAGATCACGAGCAGTACTTC. The full variable domain, its missing parts supplied by reference TRBV9 and TRBJ2-7, is DSGVTQTPKHLITATGQRVTLRCSPRSGDLSVYWYQQSLDQGLQFLIQYYNGEERAKGNILERFSAQQFPDLHSELNLSSLELGDSALYFCASSVGQGKTDHEQYFGPGTRLTVT.

As DNA, the CDR3 is TGTGCCAGCAGTGAAGTCCCCCGGGGACAGGGATACTCCTACGAGCAGTACTTC. Translating gives CASSEVPRGQGYSYEQYF. The rearrangement links TRBV6-1 to TRBJ2-7; the match to TRBD1 covers 9 bases. V was pared by 1 base and J by 0 bases, with 10 bases of the junction left unmatched. Germline V gives CDR1 MNHNS, CDR2 SASEGT. The CDR3 runs 18 residues.

The chain uses TRBV7-9 and TRBJ1-1; the D is unclear. The ends were cut back, 6 bases at V and 1 base at J, with 12 bases in the middle. CDR1 is SEHNR and CDR2 is FQNEAQ in the germline V gene (reference sequence). The CDR3 totals 14 residues. The CDR3 DNA sequence: TGTGCCAGCAGTCCAGATTTTTCGAACACTGAAGCTTTCTTT. It encodes CASSPDFSNTEAFF.

V is TRBV5-6 and J is TRBJ1-1; TRBD1 agrees at 9 bases. V lost 5 bases to trimming and J lost 1 base; unmatched junction nucleotides: 6. CDR3 size: 15 residues. Germline V gives CDR1 SGHDT, CDR2 YYEEEE. The CDR3 DNA reads as TGTGCCAGCAGGATGGACAGGGGACAGAACACTGAAGCTTTCTTT. The encoded protein is CASRMDRGQNTEAFF.

V is TRBV7-2 and J is TRBJ1-1; the D gene is possibly TRBD1 (6 bases). The V end lost 6 bases, the J end lost 3 bases, and 11 bases lay between the germline ends. Germline CDR1 SGHTA, CDR2 FQGNSA. The CDR3 totals 13 residues. CDR3: CASRSGTYTEAFF. CDR3 DNA sequence: TGTGCCAGCAGGTCCGGGACATACACTGAAGCTTTCTTT.